The sequence of this T cell receptor (beta chain) was determined in a study of blood T cell repertoires in COVID-19. Study details: Collection of acute and convalescent COVID-19 samples took place in the United States, Italy and Spain.

TCRdb's copy holds only in-frame clones and misses some; the assay was immunoSEQ multiplex PCR. The table includes about 480,000 clones, roughly nine tenths detected once. The V end lost 1 base, the J end lost 5 bases, and 11 bases lay between the germline ends. This CDR3 contains 14 residues. Per germline, CDR1 SGHVS and CDR2 FNYEAQ. Participants came from about two dozen US areas, aged about 18 to 95 years. Researchers sorted participants into cohorts using their self-reported clinical history. The sequenced sample was PBMCs or T cells enriched from blood (not recorded which). This rearrangement joins TRBV7-6 to TRBJ2-5; D may be TRBD2 (5 bases). The source is a woman between 18 and 29 years old with acute COVID-19. CDR3 bases: TGTGCCAGCAGCTTAGATACTAGTGCGGAGACCCAGTACTTC. Its protein product is CASSLDTSAETQYF. Combining the CDR3 with reference TRBV7-6 and TRBJ2-5 gives the whole variable domain GAGVSQSPRYKVTKRGQDVALRCDPISGHVSLYWYRQALGQGPEFLTYFNYEAQQDKSGLPNDRFSAERPEGSISTLTIQRTEQRDSAMYRCASSLDTSAETQYFGPGTRLLVL.